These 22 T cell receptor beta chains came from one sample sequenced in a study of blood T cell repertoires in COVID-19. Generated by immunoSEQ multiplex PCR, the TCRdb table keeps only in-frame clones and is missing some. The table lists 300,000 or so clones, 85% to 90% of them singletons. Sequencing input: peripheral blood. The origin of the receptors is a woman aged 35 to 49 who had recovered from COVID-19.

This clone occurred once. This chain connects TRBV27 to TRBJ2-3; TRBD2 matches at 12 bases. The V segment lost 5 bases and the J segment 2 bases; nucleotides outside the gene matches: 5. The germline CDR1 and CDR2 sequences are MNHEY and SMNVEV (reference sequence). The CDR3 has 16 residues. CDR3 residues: CASSRGLAGYTDTQYF. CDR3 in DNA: TGTGCCAGCAGTAGAGGACTAGCGGGGTACACAGATACGCAGTATTTT.

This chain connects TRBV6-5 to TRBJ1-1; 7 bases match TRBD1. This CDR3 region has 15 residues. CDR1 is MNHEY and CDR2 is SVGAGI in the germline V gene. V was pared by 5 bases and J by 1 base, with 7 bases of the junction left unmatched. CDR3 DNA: TGTGCCAGCAGTCACGAGACAGGGTGGAACACTGAAGCTTTCTTT. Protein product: CASSHETGWNTEAFF.

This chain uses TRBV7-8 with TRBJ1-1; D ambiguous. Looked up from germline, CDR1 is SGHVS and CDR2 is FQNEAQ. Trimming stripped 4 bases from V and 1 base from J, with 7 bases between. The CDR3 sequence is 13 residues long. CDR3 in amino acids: CASSYTRNTEAFF. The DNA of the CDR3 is TGTGCCAGCAGCTACACAAGGAACACTGAAGCTTTCTTT. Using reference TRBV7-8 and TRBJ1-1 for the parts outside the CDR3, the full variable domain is GAGVSQSPRYKVAKRGQDVALRCDPISGHVSLFWYQQALGQGPEFLTYFQNEAQLDKSGLPSDRFFAERPEGSVSTLKIQRTQQEDSAVYLCASSYTRNTEAFFGQGTRLTVV.

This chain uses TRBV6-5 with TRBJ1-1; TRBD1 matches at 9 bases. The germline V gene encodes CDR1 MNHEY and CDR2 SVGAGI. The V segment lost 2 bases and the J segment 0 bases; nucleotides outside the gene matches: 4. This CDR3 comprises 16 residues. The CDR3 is CASSYPTGGMNTEAFF. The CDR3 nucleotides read TGTGCCAGCAGTTACCCGACAGGGGGGATGAACACTGAAGCTTTCTTT.

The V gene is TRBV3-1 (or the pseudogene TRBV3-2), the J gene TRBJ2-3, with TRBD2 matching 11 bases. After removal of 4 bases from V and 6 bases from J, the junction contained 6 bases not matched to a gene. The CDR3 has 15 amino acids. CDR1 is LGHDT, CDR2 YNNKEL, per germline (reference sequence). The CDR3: CASSLAGTSGDTQYF. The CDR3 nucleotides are TGTGCCAGCAGCCTCGCGGGGACTAGCGGCGATACGCAGTATTTT.

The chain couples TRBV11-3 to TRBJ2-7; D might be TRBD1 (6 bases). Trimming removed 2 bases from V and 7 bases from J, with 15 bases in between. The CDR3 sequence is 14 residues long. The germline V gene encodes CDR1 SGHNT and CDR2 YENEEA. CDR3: CASSLRSGVGEQYF. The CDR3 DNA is TGTGCCAGCAGCTTACGCTCAGGGGTAGGTGAGCAGTACTTC.

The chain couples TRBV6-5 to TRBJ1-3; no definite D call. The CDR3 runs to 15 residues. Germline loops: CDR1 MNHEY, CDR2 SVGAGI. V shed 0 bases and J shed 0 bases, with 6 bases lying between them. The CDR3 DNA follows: TGTGCCAGCAGTTACTCGAGTCACTCTGGAAACACCATATATTTT. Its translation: CASSYSSHSGNTIYF.

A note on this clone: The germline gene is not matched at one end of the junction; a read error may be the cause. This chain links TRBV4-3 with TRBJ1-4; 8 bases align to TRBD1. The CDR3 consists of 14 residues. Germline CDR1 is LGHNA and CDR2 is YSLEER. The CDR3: CASSPLIGTGPRHF. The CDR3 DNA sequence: TGCGCCAGCAGCCCTTTAATAGGGACAGGTCCCCGACATTTT.

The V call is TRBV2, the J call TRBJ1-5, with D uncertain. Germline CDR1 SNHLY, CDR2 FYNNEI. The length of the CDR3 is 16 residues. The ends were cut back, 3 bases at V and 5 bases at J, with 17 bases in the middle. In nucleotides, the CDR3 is TGTGCCAGCAGTGATTGGCGGGGAGTGCGGGATCAGCCCCAGCATTTT. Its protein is CASSDWRGVRDQPQHF.

CDR3: CASSPGQRYGYTF. DNA of the CDR3: TGTGCCAGCAGTCCTGGACAGAGGTATGGCTACACCTTC. V usage is TRBV6-5 and J usage is TRBJ1-2; TRBD1 might be the D (6 bases). This CDR3 comprises 13 residues. Germline V gives CDR1 MNHEY, CDR2 SVGAGI. Trimming stripped 5 bases from V and 5 bases from J, with 12 bases between.

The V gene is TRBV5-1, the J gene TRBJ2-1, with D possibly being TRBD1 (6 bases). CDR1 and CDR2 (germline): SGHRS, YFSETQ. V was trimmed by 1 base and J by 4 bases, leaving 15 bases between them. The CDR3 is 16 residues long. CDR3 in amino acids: CASSLLPGQTYNEQFF. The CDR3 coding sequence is TGCGCCAGCAGCTTGCTTCCCGGACAGACATACAATGAGCAGTTCTTC.

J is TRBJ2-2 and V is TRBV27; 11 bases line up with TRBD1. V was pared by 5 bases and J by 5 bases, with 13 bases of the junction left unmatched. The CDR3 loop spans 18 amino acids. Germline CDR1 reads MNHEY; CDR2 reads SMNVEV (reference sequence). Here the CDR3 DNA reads TGTGCCAGCAGTCCGGGACAGGGGGTCGGGGCGGGGACCGGGGAGCTGTTTTTT. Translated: CASSPGQGVGAGTGELFF.

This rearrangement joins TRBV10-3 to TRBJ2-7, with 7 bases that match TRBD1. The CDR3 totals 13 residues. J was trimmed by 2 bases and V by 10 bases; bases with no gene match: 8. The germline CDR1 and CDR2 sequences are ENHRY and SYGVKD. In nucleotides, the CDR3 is TGTGCCACCCAGAGGACAGGACCCTACGAGCAGTACTTC. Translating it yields CATQRTGPYEQYF.

The CDR3 loop is CASSSLDRGGYGYTF. The CDR3 DNA is TGTGCCAGCAGCTCCCTGGACAGGGGAGGCTATGGCTACACCTTC. V and J are TRBV7-9 and TRBJ1-2; 9 nucleotides align to TRBD1. The length of the CDR3 is 15 residues. The V gene's germline CDR1 is SEHNR and CDR2 FQNEAQ (reference sequence). With V trimmed by 4 bases and J by 4 bases, 7 bases remained unmatched. The whole variable domain, remainder taken from reference TRBV7-9 and TRBJ1-2, is DTGVSQNPRHKITKRGQNVTFRCDPISEHNRLYWYRQTLGQGPEFLTYFQNEAQLEKSRLLSDRFSAERPKGSFSTLEIQRTEQGDSAMYLCASSSLDRGGYGYTFGSGTRLTVV.

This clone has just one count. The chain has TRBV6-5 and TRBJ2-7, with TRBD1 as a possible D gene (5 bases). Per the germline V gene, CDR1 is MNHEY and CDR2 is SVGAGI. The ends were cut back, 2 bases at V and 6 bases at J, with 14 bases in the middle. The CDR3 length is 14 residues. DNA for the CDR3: TGTGCCAGCAGTTACGAGGCAGGGATAGGCGAGCAGTACTTC. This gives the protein CASSYEAGIGEQYF.

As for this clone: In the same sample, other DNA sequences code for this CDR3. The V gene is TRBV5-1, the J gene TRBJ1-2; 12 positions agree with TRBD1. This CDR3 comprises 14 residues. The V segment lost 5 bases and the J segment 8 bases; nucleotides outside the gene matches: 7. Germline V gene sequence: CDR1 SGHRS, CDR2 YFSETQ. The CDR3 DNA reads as TGCGCCAGCAGTCCTGGGACAGGGGGCTTCGGCTACACCTTC. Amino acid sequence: CASSPGTGGFGYTF.

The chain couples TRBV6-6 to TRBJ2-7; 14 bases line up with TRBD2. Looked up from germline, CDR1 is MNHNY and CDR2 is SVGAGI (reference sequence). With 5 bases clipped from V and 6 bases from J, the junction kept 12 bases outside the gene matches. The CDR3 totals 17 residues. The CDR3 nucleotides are TGTGCCAGCAGTCGATCGGGACTAGCGGGGGCCCCCGCCGAGCAGTACTTC. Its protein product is CASSRSGLAGAPAEQYF.

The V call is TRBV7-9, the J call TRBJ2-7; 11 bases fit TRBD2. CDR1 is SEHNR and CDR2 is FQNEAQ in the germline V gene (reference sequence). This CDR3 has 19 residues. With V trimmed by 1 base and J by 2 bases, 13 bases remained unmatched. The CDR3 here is CASSLGLAGGESDPYEQYF. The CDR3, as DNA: TGTGCCAGCAGCTTAGGGCTAGCGGGGGGCGAATCGGACCCCTACGAGCAGTACTTC.

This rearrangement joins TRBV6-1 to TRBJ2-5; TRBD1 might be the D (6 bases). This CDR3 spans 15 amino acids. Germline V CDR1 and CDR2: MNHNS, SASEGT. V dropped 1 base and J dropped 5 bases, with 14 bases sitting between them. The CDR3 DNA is TGTGCCAGCAGTGAAGACAGGGCATCGGTGGAGACCCAGTACTTC. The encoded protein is CASSEDRASVETQYF.

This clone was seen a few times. The CDR3 sequence: CAIRGEGNIQYF. DNA for the CDR3: TGTGCCATCAGGGGGGAGGGAAACATTCAGTACTTC. The chain employs TRBV10-3 and TRBJ2-4; TRBD2 aligns across 7 bases. The germline gives CDR1 ENHRY, CDR2 SYGVKD. With 6 bases clipped from V and 6 bases from J, the junction kept 2 bases outside the gene matches. The CDR3 sequence is 12 residues long.

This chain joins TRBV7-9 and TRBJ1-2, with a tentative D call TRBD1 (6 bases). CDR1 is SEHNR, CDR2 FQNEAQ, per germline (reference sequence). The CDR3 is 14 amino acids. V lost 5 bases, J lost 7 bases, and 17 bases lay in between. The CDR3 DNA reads TGTGCCAGCAGCCCATCGGGGGGCCGGGGTGGCTACACCTTC. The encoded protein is CASSPSGGRGGYTF.

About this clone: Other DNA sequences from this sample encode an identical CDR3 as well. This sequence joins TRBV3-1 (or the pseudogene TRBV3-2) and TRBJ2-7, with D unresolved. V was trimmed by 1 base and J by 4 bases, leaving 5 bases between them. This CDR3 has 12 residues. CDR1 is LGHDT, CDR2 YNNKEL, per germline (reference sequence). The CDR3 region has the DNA TGTGCCAGCAGCCAAGTGGCATACGAGCAGTACTTC. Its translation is CASSQVAYEQYF.